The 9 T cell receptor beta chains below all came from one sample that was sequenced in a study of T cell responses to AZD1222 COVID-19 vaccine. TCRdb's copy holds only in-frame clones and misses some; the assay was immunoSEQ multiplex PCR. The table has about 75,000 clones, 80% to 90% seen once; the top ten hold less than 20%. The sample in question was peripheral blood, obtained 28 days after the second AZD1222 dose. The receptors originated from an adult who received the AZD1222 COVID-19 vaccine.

The CDR3: CASSSGQGAKGYTF. As DNA, the CDR3 is TGCGCCAGCAGCTCCGGACAGGGGGCGAAGGGCTACACCTTC. This chain connects TRBV5-1 to TRBJ1-2; TRBD1 matches 11 bases. The CDR3 consists of 14 residues. V shed 3 bases and J 8 bases; nucleotides not matched to a gene: 6. Germline lookup yields CDR1 SGHRS and CDR2 YFSETQ.

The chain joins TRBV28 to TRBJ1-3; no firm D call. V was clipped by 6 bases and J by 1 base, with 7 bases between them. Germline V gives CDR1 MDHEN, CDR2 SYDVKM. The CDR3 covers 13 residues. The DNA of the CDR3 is TGTGCCAGCAGGATTGAGTCTGGAAACACCATATATTTT. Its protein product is CASRIESGNTIYF.

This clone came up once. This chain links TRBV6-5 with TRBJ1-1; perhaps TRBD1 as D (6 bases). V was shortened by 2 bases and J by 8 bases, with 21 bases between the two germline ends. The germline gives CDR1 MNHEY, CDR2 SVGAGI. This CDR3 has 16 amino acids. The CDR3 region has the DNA TGTGCCAGCAGTTACGATGGGGCGTGGGGGCCTGGGGAAGCTTTCTTT. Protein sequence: CASSYDGAWGPGEAFF.

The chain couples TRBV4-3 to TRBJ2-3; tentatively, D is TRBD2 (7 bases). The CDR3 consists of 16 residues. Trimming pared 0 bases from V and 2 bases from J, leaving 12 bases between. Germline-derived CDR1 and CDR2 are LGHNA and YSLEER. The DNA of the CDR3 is TGCGCCAGCAGCCAAGATGCGGGGGCGAACACAGATACGCAGTATTTT. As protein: CASSQDAGANTDTQYF.

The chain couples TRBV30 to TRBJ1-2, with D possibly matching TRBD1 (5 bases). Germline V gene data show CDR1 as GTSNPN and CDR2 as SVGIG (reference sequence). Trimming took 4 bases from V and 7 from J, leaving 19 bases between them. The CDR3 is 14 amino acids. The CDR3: CAWTWRQTSSGYTF. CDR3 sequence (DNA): TGTGCCTGGACTTGGCGACAGACTTCTTCTGGCTACACCTTC.

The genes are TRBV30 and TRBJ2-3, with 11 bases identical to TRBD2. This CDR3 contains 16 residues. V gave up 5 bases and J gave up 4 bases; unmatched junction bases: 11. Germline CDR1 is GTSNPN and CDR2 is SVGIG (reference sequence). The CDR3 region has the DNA TGTGCCTGGGTTGGCGGATTAGCGGGGGGGTCAGATACGCAGTATTTT. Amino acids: CAWVGGLAGGSDTQYF.

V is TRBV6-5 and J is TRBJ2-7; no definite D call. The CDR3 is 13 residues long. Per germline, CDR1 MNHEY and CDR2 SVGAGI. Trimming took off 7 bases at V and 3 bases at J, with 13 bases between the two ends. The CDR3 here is CASKKGLYYEQYF. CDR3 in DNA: TGTGCCAGCAAAAAGGGTCTATACTACGAGCAGTACTTC.

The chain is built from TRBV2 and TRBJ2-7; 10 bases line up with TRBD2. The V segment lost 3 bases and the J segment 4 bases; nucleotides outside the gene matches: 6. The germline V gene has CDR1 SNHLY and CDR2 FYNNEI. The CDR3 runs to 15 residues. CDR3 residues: CASSEDSGGLYEQYF. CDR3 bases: TGTGCCAGCAGTGAGGATAGCGGGGGGTTGTACGAGCAGTACTTC.

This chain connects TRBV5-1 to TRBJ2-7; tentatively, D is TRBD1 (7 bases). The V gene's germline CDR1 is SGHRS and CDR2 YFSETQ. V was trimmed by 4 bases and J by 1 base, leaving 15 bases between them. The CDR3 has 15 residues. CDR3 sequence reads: CASSRAGQLSYEQYF. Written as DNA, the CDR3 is TGCGCCAGCAGCCGTGCGGGACAGCTTTCCTACGAGCAGTACTTC.